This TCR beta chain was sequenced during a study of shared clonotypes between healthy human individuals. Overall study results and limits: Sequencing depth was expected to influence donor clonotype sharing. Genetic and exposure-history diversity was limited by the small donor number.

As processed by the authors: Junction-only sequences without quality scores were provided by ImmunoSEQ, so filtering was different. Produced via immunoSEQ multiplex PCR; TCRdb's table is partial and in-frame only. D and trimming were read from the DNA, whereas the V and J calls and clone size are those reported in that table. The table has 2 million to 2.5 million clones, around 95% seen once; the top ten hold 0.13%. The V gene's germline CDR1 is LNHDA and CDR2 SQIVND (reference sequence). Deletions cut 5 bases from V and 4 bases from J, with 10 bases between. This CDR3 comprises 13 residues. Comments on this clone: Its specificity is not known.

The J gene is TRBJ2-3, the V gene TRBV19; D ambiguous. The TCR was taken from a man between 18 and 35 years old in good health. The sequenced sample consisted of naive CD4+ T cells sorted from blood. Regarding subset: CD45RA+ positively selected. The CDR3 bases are TGTGCCAGTAGTCCCCCAAATCCAGATACGCAGTATTTT. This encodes CASSPPNPDTQYF. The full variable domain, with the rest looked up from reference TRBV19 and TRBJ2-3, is DGGITQSPKYLFRKEGQNVTLSCEQNLNHDAMYWYRQDPGQGLRLIYYSQIVNDFQKGDIAEGYSVSREKKESFPLTVTSAQKNPTAFYLCASSPPNPDTQYFGPGTRLTVL.